This T cell receptor beta chain was documented in a study of human T cells and chemical hapten exposure. Overall study: Among samples, TCR yields varied mainly because of small differences in pooled library volume.

Many counts were recorded for this clonotype. Regarding time point: patch test 1, 2 weeks after DPC sensitization. Treatment described: therapeutic diphenylcyclopropenone sensitization with weekly scalp DPC. TCRdb fed the RACE reads into MiXCR, producing one record per CDR3 protein. The table has around 380,000 distinct CDR3 sequences, approximately 5% seen once. This CDR3 contains 14 residues. J gave up 4 bases and V 6 bases, and 0 bases lay outside the gene matches. Germline CDR1 MNHEY, CDR2 SVGAGI. This sequence originates from a woman between 45 and 60 years old with alopecia areata. Some clones in this sample may be carry-over from other donors' samples. The chain is built from TRBV6-5 and TRBJ2-5; TRBD2 matches 15 bases. This specimen consisted of whole blood, obtained in connection with sensitization to the hapten diphenylcyclopropenone (DPC). As DNA, the CDR3 is TGTGCCAGCAGGGGACTAGCGGGAGGAGAGACCCAGTACTTC. Protein product: CASRGLAGGETQYF.